This TCR beta chain was sequenced in a study of technical replicates of blood from a few donors. V dropped 0 bases and J dropped 2 bases, with 12 bases sitting between them. The V gene's germline CDR1 is SGHNT and CDR2 YYREEE (reference sequence). This CDR3 contains 15 residues. The data were produced by immunoSEQ multiplex PCR, yet TCRdb's version contains in-frame clones alone and is incomplete. The sample shows 74,000 or so clones, roughly 91% of them seen only once. The chain links TRBV5-4 to TRBJ2-7, with D possibly being TRBD2 (5 bases). This receptor was identified in a human donor in good health. Sequenced input: T cells isolated from PBMCs. CDR3 DNA sequence: TGTGCCAGCAGCTTGGGGGTTGGTAGCGCCTACGAGCAGTACTTC. Encoded protein: CASSLGVGSAYEQYF. Combining the CDR3 with reference TRBV5-4 and TRBJ2-7 gives the whole variable domain ETGVTQSPTHLIKTRGQQVTLRCSSQSGHNTVSWYQQALGQGPQFIFQYYREEENGRGNFPPRFSGLQFPNYSSELNVNALELDDSALYLCASSLGVGSAYEQYFGPGTRLTVT.